This record looks at one TCR beta chain sequence and its context. TCRdb redid the calling of the 5' RACE reads with MiXCR, one entry per CDR3 protein. The table records tens of thousands of distinct CDR3 sequences, about a tenth of them present only once. This sample is part of a study of early T cells in non-severe SARS-CoV-2 infection. The clonotype comes from an adult who was a healthcare worker with PCR-confirmed SARS-CoV-2 infection or an uninfected control (not recorded which). The specimen was whole blood.

CDR3 in amino acids: CASSPGTSGDTDTQYF. CDR3 nucleotides: TGTGCCAGCAGCCCAGGGACTAGCGGGGACACAGATACGCAGTATTTT. This rearrangement joins TRBV7-9 to TRBJ2-3, with 13 bases aligning to TRBD2. This CDR3 is 16 amino acids long. Trimming removed 5 bases from V and 2 bases from J; junction bases left unmatched: 4. Germline lookup yields CDR1 SEHNR and CDR2 FQNEAQ (reference sequence).